Given below is one T cell receptor (beta chain) in context. The antigen is unknown. Clones were read by immunoSEQ multiplex PCR, and TCRdb kept only the in-frame ones, dropping some. The sample contains approximately 230,000 clones, 87% of which appear only once. The study drew the donors from its approximately 130-subject validation cohort, separate from the roughly 700-subject first cohort. This sample was included in a study of cytomegalovirus exposure and HLA in healthy donors. For the study at large: A subsequent analysis stated that the 100 to 150 validation repertoires were run on the same platform as the approximately 700 first-cohort repertoires.

Germline lookup yields CDR1 LGHNA and CDR2 YNFKEQ. The V gene lost 1 base and the J gene lost 3 bases, with 12 bases spanning the gap. This CDR3 region has 16 residues. Study findings and constraints: Cytomegalovirus association was listed for under 200 TCR beta chains. Most TCR sequences showed up rarely, but some public TCRs showed up in many donors.

This receptor was taken from a man aged 18 to 30 in good health and CMV-seropositive. Material: PBMCs. This chain connects TRBV4-2 to TRBJ2-2, with D possibly TRBD2 on 6 matching bases. The CDR3 loop reads CASSQVFRRDTGELFF. DNA for the CDR3: TGTGCCAGCAGCCAAGTTTTCCGGAGGGACACCGGGGAGCTGTTTTTT.